This T cell receptor (beta chain) was recovered during a study of post-analysis software for immune sequencing data (dated by TCRdb to about 2015). Broadly, across the study: Recorded disease courses included relapsing-remitting, secondary progressive and progressive-relapsing multiple sclerosis, with some patients lacking subtype annotation. The multiple sclerosis patient repertoires were compared with more than 9 previously published healthy control repertoires from donors aged roughly 6 to 27 years. A subset of samples was prepared in parallel using single-end sample barcoding, then pooled and co-amplified after Illumina adapter ligation.

Paper-wide results and their limitations: Patients showed significantly higher frequencies than controls for about 5 TRBV segments, among them TRBV5-6, TRBV5-1 and TRBV20-1. The control group was slightly older than the multiple sclerosis patient group. When samples were clustered directly using the F measure, samples prepared in the same batch co-clustered strongly, which prompted a batch-effect correction. Compared with controls, multiple sclerosis patients had significantly lower normalized Chao1 diversity, a finding suggesting substantial peripheral T-cell clonal expansion.

To demonstrate the VDJtools post-analysis software, TCR beta repertoires were profiled from the peripheral blood of 10 to 15 young patients with multiple sclerosis. The multiple sclerosis patients were children and adolescents ranging in age from roughly 6 to 15 years. Its CDR3 holds 18 amino acids, cysteine through phenylalanine. Of the read, only the CDR3 DNA is kept; its 54 bases are in frame from base 1. The V end loses 2 bases and the J end loses 6 bases, and a stretch of 22 bases separates them. CDR1 and CDR2 were assigned from the germline V gene as SGHVS and FQNEAQ. Receptors were amplified or captured by PCR. TCRdb lists the instrument as Illumina HiSeq 2500. Unique molecular identifiers were incorporated into TCR beta cDNA libraries to reduce PCR and sequencing biases. Every 1 to 10 million input T cells yielded 500,000 or so cDNA molecules, meaning each molecule approximated one T cell. The patient libraries were prepared and sequenced with the same protocol used for the earlier healthy control dataset. Within a given batch, samples were prepared together, multiplexed and sequenced on the same HiSeq lane. As for the authors' bioinformatics: Raw barcoded reads were processed with MIGEC, discarding single-read molecular identifier groups before consensus assembly and CDR3 extraction. VDJtools was used for post-analysis of the clonotype tables, and diversity was normalized by down-sampling every dataset to the size of the smallest sample. Repertoire overlap clustering matched CDR3 amino acid but not nucleotide sequences to correct batch-related cross-sample contamination. The raw public reads went through TCRdb reprocessing: fastp at Q25, MiXCR clone calling, in-frame beta chains kept. For every CDR3 protein sequence, its rows merge into one entry that carries the most common genes and DNA. The V and J calls shown here were made by TCRdb, not taken from the authors' results. In all, the sample holds about 770,000 distinct CDR3 sequences, and just over 45% of those were seen once. The ten most abundant clones make up roughly 4.9% of the sample.

This clonotype was observed a few times. No antigen is known for it. The record has no base qualities; no much larger clone is one base away. The rearrangement joined TRBV7-8 to TRBJ1-4, with TRBD1 tentatively as D gene (6 bases match). Sequenced input: blood. The sequence derives from a girl aged 5 to 17 with multiple sclerosis. The CDR3: CASSLPLRDTGLDEKLFF. The sequenced DNA: TGTGCCAGCAGCTTACCCCTCCGGGACACAGGATTGGATGAAAAACTGTTTTTT. Supplemented by the reference TRBV7-8 and TRBJ1-4 proteins around the CDR3, the complete variable domain is GAGVSQSPRYKVAKRGQDVALRCDPISGHVSLFWYQQALGQGPEFLTYFQNEAQLDKSGLPSDRFFAERPEGSVSTLKIQRTQQEDSAVYLCASSLPLRDTGLDEKLFFGSGTQLSVL.